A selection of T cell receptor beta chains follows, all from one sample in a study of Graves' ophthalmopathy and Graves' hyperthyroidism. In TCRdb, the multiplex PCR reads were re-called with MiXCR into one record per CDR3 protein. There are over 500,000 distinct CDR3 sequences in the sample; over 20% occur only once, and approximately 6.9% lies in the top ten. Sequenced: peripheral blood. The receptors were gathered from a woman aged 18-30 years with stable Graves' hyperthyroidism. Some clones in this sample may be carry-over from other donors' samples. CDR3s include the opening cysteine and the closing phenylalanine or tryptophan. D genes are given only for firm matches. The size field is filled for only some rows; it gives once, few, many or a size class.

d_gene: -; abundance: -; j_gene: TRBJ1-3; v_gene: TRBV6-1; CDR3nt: TGTGCCAGCAGTGACACCATCTCTGGAAACACCATATATTTT; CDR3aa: CASSDTISGNTIYF
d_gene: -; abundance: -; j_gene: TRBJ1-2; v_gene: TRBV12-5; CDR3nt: TGTGCTAGTGGTTTGTGGGGGAACTATGGCTACACCTTC; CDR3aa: CASGLWGNYGYTF
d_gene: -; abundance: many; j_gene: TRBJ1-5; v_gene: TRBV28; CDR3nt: TGTGCCAGCAGTTACGCCAGGGGCGGCAATCAGCCCCAGCATTTT; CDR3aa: CASSYARGGNQPQHF
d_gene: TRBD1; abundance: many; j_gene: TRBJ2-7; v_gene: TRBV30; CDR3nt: TGTGCCTGGCAGATCAGGGGGATCTACGAGCAGTACTTC; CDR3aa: CAWQIRGIYEQYF
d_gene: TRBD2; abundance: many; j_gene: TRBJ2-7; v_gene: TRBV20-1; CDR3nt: TGCAGTGCTAGTGGACTAGCGGGAGATGTCTCCTACGAGCAGTACTTC; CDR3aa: CSASGLAGDVSYEQYF
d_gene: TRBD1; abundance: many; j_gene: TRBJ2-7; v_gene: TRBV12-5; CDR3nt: TGTGCTGGTAGCAGACAGGGGCCCCCTGAGTACTTC; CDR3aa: CAGSRQGPPEYF
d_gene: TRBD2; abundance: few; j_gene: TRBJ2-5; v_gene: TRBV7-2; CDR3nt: TGTGCCAGCAGCTTGAATAGCGGGGAAGAGACCCAGTACTTC; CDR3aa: CASSLNSGEETQYF
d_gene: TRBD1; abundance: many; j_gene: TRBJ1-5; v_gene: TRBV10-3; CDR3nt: TGTGCCATCAGTGGGACAGGGGATCAGCCCCAGCATTTT; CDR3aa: CAISGTGDQPQHF
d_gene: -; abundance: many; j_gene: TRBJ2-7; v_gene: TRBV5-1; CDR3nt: TGCGCCAGCAGCTTGGGTCCCTGGACCTACGAGCAGTACTTC; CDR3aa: CASSLGPWTYEQYF
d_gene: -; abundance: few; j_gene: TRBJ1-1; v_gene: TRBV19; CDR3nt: TGTGCCAGTAGGACCTTGGCCACTGAAGCTTTCTTT; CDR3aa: CASRTLATEAFF
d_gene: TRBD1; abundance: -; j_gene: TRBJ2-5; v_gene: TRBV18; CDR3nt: TGTGCCAGCTCACCGGCGGGACAGGCCTCAGGGACCCAGTACTTC; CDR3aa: CASSPAGQASGTQYF
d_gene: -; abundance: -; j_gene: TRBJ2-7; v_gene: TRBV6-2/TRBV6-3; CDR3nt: TGTGCCAGCAGTAACCGGCGGAGTGGCTCCTACGAGCAGTACTTC; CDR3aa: CASSNRRSGSYEQYF
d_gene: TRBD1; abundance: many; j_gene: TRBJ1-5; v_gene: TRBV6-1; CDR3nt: TGTGCCAGCACCGAAAGGACAGGGGGCAAGCCCCAGCATTTT; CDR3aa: CASTERTGGKPQHF
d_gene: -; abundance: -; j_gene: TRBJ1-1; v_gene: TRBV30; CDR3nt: TGTGCCTGGATCCCCAGCTTTGTTAACACTGAAGCTTTCTTT; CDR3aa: CAWIPSFVNTEAFF
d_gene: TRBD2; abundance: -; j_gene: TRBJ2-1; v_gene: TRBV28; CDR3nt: TGTGCCAGCAGTTTAACGGGGGGGCACTACAATGAGCAGTTCTTC; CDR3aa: CASSLTGGHYNEQFF
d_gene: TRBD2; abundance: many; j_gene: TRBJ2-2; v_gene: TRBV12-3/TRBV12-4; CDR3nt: TGTGCCAGCGGACTCGCGGGAGGTTTTTCCTCGAACACCGGGGAGCTGTTTTTT; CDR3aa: CASGLAGGFSSNTGELFF
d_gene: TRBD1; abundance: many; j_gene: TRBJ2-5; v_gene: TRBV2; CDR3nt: TGTGCCAGCAGTGAAGGGACAGGGGGTGAGACCCAGTACTTC; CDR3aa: CASSEGTGGETQYF
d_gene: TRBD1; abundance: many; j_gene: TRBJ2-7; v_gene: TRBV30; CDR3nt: TGTGCCTGGAGTGTGGACAGGGGGCACGAGCAGTACTTC; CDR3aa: CAWSVDRGHEQYF
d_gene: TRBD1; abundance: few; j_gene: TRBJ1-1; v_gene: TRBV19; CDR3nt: TGTGCCAGTATCCCCGGGACAGGGGTCCCTGAAGCTTTCTTT; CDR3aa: CASIPGTGVPEAFF
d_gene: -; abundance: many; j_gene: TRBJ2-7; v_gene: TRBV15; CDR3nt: TGTGCCACCAGCAGAGACAGGTGGGATTCCGAGCAGTACTTC; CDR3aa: CATSRDRWDSEQYF
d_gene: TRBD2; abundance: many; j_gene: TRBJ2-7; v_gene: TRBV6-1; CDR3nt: TGTGCCAGCAGACTAGCGGGGGGGCCCTACGAGCAGTACTTC; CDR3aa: CASRLAGGPYEQYF
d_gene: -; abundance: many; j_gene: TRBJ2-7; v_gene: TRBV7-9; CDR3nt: TGTGCCGGAGGGACACTGAGCTCCTACGAGCAGTACTTC; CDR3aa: CAGGTLSSYEQYF
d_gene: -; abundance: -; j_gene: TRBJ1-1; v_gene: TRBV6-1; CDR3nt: TGTGCCAGCAGTGACCTCGGGGGTGGCACTGAAGCTTTCTTT; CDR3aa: CASSDLGGGTEAFF
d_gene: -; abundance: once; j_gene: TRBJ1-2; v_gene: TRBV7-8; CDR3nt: TGTGCCAGCAGCTTAGGGGCAGGGGTTGGCTACACCTTC; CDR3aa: CASSLGAGVGYTF
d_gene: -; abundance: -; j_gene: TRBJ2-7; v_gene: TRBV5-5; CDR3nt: TGTGCCAGCAGTTTGAATCTCATCGCTACCTACGAGCAGTACTTC; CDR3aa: CASSLNLIATYEQYF
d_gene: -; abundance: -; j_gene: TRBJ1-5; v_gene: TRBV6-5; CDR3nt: TGTGCCAGCAGTTCCGGACAGAATAGCAATCAGCCCCAGCATTTT; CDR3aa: CASSSGQNSNQPQHF
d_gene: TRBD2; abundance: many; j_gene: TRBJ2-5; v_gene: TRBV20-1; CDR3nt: TGCAGTGCTAGACCCGGGACTAGCGGGGCTGAGACCCAGTACTTC; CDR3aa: CSARPGTSGAETQYF
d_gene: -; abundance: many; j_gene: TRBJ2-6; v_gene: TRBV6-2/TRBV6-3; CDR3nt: TGTGCCAGCAGCCCCGGGGGGCACTCTGGGGCCAACGTCCTGACTTTC; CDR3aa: CASSPGGHSGANVLTF
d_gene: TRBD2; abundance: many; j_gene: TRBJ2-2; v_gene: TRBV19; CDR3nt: TGTGCCAGTAGTATCACTAGCGGGATGGTTACCGGGGAGCTGTTTTTT; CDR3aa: CASSITSGMVTGELFF
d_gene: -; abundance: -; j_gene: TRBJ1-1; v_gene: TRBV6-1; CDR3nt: TGTGCCAGCAGTACCCAGGGGAGGTTCACTGAAGCTTTCTTT; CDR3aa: CASSTQGRFTEAFF
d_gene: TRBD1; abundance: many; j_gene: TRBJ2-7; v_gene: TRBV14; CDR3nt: TGTGCCAGCAGCCAATCTGACAGGGGCTCCTTTTACGAGCAGTACTTC; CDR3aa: CASSQSDRGSFYEQYF
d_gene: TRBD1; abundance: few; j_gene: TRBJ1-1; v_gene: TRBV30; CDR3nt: TGTGCCTGGGCAGGGGGCGGGGGGATAAGGAACACTGAAGCTTTCTTT; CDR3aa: CAWAGGGGIRNTEAFF
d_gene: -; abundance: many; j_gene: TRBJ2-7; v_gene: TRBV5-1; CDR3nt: TGCGCCAGCAAACGGTTGCAGGGCTACGAGCAGTACTTC; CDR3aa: CASKRLQGYEQYF
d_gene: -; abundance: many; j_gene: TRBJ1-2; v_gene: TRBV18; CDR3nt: TGTGCCAGCTCACCAGAATCGACGTTTGGCTACACCTTC; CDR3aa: CASSPESTFGYTF
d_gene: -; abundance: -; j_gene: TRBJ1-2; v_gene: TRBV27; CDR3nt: TGTGCCAGCAGTTCGTCGGGGGCTTACTATGGCTACACCTTC; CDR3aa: CASSSSGAYYGYTF
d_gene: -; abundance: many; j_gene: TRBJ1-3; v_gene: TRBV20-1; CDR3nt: TGCAGTGCTAGGGGGACCGGGTCCTCCGTAATGACCATATATTTT; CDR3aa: CSARGTGSSVMTIYF
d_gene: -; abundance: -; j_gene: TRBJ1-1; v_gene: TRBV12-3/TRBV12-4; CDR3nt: TGTGCCAGCAGTTTCGAGGGGCCTCACACTGAAGCTTTCTTT; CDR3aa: CASSFEGPHTEAFF
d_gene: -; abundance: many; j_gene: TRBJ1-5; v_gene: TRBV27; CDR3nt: TGTGCCAGCATCCTAAATTATAGCAATCAGCCCCAGCATTTT; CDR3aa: CASILNYSNQPQHF
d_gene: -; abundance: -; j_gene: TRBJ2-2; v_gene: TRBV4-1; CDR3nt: TGCGCCAGCAGCCAACGCGTCCTGAACACCGGGGAGCTGTTTTTT; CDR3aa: CASSQRVLNTGELFF
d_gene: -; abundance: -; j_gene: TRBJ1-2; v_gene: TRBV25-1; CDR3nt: TGTGCCAGCAAGGGGGGACGTACCTATGGCTACACCTTC; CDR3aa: CASKGGRTYGYTF
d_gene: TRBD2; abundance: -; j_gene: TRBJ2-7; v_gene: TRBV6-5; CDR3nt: TGTGCCAGCAGTTACTCGAGCGGGATCTACGAGCAGTACTTC; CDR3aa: CASSYSSGIYEQYF
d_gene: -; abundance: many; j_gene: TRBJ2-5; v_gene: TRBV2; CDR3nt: TGTGCCAGCAGTGCCGGGTTTATCCAAGAGACCCAGTACTTC; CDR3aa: CASSAGFIQETQYF
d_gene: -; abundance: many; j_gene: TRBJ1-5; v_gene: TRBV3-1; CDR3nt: TGTGCCAGCAGCCAAGACACGGGGGATCAGCCCCAGCATTTT; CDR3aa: CASSQDTGDQPQHF
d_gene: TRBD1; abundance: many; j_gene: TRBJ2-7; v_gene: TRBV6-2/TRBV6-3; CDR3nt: TGTGCCAGCATCCATGACCCCTGGACAGGGATTGAAGACGAGCAGTACTTC; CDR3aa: CASIHDPWTGIEDEQYF
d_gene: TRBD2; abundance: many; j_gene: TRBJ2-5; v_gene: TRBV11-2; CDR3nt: TGTGCCAGCAGCCGCATAGCGGGAGCGCCCCAAGAGACCCAGTACTTC; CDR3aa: CASSRIAGAPQETQYF
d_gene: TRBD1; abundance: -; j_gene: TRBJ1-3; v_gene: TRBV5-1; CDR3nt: TGCGCCAGCAGCTGGACAGGGACACTCGAAAACACCATATATTTT; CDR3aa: CASSWTGTLENTIYF
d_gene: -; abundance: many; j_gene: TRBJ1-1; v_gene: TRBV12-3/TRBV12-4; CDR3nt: TGTGCCAGCAGTGCTCAGGTCAACACTGAAGCTTTCTTT; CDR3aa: CASSAQVNTEAFF
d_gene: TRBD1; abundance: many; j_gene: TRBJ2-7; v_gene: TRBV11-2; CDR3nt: TGTGCCAGCAGCAGAGGACAGGCTGAGGGGTACTTC; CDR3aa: CASSRGQAEGYF
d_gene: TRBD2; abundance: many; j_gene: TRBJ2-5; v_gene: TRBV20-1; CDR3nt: TGCAGTGCTAGAGCTAGCGGGGGGGATGTGGAGACCCAGTACTTC; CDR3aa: CSARASGGDVETQYF
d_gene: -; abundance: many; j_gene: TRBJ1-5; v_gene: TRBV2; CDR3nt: TGTGCCAGCAAGGCAGACCTTCAAAGCAATCAGCCCCAGCATTTT; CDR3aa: CASKADLQSNQPQHF